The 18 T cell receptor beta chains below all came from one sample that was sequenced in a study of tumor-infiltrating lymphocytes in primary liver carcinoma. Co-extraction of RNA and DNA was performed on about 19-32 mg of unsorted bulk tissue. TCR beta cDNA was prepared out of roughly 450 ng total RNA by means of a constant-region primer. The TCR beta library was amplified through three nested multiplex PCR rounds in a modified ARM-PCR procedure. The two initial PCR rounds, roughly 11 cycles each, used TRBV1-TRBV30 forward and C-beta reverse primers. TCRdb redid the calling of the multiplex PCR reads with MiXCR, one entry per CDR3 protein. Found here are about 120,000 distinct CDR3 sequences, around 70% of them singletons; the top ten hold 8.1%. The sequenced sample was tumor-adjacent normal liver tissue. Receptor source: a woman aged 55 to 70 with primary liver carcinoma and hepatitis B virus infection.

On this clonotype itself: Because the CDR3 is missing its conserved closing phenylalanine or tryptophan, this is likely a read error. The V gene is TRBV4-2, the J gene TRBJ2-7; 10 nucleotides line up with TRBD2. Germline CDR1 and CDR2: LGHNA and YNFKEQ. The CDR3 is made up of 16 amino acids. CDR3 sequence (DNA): TGTGCCAGCTGCCAACGGACTAGCGGCCTATCCTACGAGCAGTACTAC. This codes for CASCQRTSGLSYEQYY.

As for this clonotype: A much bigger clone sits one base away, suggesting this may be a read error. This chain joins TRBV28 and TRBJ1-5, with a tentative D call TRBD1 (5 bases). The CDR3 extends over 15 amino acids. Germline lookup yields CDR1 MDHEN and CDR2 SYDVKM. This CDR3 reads CASSPPGGINQPQQF. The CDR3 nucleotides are TGTGCCAGCAGCCCCCCGGGGGGTATCAATCAGCCCCAGCAGTTT.

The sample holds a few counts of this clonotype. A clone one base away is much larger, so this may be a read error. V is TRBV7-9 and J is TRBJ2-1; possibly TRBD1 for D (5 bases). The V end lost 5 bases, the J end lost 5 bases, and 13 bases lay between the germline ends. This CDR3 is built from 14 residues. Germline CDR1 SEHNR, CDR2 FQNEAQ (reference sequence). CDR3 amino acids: CASSDKTVDNEQFF. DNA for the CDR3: TGTGCCAGCAGCGATAAGACAGTGGACAATGAGCAGTTCTTC.

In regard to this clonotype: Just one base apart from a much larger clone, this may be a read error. In DNA form, the CDR3 reads TGTGCCAGCAGCCTAAGGTCCCACACAGGTACGCAGTATTTT. Translation: CASSLRSHTGTQYF. J is TRBJ2-3 and V is TRBV11-1; perhaps TRBD1 as D (5 bases). This CDR3 is 14 amino acids long. CDR1 SGHAT and CDR2 FQDESV come from the germline V gene (reference sequence). Complete variable domain (other parts from reference TRBV11-1 and TRBJ2-3): EAEVAQSPRYKITEKSQAVAFWCDPISGHATLYWYRQILGQGPELLVQFQDESVVDDSQLPKDRFSAERLKGVDSTLKIQPAELGDSAMYLCASSLRSHTGTQYFGPGTRLTVL.

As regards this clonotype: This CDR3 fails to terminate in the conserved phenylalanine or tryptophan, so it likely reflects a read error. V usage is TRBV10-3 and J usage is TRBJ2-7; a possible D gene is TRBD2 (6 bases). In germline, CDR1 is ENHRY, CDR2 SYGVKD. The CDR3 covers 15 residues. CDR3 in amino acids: CTISPTSRQSYEQYY. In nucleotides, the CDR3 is TGTACCATCAGTCCGACTAGTCGACAGTCGTACGAGCAGTACTAC.

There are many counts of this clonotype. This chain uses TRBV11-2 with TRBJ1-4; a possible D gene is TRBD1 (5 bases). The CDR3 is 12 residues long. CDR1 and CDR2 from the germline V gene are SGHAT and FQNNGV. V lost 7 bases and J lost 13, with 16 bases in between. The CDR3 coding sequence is TGTGCCAGCATCCCATGGGGGGGGTTACTGTTTTTT. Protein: CASIPWGGLLFF.

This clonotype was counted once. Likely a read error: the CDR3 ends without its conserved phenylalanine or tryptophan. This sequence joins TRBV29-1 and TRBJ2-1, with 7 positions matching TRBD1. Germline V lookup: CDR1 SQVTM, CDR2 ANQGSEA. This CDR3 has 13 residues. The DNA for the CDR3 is TGCAGTGTCAACAGGGGTCCCTACAATGAGCAGTTCGTC. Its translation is CSVNRGPYNEQFV.

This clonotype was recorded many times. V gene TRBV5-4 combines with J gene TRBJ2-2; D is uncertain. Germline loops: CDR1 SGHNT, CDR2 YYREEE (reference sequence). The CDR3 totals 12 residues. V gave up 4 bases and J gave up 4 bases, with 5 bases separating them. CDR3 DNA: TGTGCCAGCAGCCGGCCCACCGGGGAGCTGTTTTTT. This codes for CASSRPTGELFF.

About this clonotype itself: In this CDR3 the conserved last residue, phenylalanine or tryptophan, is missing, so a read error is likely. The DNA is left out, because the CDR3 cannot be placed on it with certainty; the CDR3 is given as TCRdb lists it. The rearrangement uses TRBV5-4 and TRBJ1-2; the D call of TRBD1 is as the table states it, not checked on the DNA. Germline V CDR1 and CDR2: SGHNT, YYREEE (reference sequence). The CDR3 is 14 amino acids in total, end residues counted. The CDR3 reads CVSSLNRATYGYTL.

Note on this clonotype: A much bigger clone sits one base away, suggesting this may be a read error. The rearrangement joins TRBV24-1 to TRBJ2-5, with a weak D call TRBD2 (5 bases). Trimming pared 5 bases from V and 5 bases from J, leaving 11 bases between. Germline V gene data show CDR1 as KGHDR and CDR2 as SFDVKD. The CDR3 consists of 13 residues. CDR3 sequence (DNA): TGTGCCACCAGTGCCGGGGTCAGGGAGACCCAGTACTTC. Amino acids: CATSAGVRETQYF.

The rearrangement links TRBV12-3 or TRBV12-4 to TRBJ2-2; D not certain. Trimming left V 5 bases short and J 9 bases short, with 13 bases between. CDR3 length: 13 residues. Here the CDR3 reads CASSLEMGRELFF. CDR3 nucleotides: TGTGCCAGCAGTCTAGAGATGGGCAGGGAGCTGTTTTTT.

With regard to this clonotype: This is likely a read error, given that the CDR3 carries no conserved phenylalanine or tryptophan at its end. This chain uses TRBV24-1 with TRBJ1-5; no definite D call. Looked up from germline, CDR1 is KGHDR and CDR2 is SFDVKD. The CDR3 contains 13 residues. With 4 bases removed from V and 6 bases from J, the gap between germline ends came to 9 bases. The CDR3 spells CATSDTTGQPQHY. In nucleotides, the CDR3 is TGTGCCACCAGTGACACTACCGGTCAGCCCCAGCATTAT.

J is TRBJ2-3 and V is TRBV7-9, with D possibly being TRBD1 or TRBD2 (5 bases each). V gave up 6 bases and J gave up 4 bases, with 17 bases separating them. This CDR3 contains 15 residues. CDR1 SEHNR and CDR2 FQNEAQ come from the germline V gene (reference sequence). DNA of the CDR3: TGTGCCAGCAGATTATCGGGGCAGGAATCAGATACGCAGTATTTT. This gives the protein CASRLSGQESDTQYF. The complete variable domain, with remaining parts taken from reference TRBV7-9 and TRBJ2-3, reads DTGVSQNPRHKITKRGQNVTFRCDPISEHNRLYWYRQTLGQGPEFLTYFQNEAQLEKSRLLSDRFSAERPKGSFSTLEIQRTEQGDSAMYLCASRLSGQESDTQYFGPGTRLTVL.

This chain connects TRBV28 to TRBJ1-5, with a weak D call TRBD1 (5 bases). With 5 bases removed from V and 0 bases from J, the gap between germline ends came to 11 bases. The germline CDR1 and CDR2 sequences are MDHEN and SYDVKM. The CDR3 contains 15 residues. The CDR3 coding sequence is TGTGCCAGCAGTCCCTGGACACCTAGCAATCAGCCCCAGCATTTT. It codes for CASSPWTPSNQPQHF.

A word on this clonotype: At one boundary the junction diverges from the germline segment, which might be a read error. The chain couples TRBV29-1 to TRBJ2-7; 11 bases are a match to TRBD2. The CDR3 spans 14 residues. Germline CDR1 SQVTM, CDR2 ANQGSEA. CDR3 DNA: TGCGGCGTTGATTTAGCGGGAGGGTCGAAAGAGCAGTACTTC. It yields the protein CGVDLAGGSKEQYF.

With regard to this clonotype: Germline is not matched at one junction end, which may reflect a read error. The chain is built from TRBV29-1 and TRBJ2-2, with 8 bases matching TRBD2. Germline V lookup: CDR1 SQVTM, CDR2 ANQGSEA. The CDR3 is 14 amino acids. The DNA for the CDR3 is TGCAGCGCCTGGTGCGGGAGGAACACCGGGGAGCTCTTTTTT. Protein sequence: CSAWCGRNTGELFF.

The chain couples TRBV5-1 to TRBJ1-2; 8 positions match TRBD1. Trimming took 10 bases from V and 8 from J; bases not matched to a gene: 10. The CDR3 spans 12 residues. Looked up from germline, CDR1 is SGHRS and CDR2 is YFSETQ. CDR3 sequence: CASQTGAGGYTF. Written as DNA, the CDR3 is TGCGCCTCCCAGACAGGGGCAGGAGGCTACACCTTC.

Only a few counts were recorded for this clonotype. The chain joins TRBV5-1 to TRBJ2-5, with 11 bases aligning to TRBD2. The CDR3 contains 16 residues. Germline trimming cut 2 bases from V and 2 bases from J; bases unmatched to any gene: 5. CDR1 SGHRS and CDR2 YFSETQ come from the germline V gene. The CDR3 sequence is CASSLTGTSGQETQYF. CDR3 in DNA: TGCGCCAGCAGCTTAACCGGGACTAGCGGTCAAGAGACCCAGTACTTC. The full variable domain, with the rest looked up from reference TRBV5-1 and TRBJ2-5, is KAGVTQTPRYLIKTRGQQVTLSCSPISGHRSVSWYQQTPGQGLQFLFEYFSETQRNKGNFPGRFSGRQFSNSRSEMNVSTLELGDSALYLCASSLTGTSGQETQYFGPGTRLLVL.